This TCR beta chain was identified during a study of OX40 agonist ivuxolimab in advanced cancers. The repertoire was sequenced with immunoSEQ multiplex PCR; TCRdb's copy has only in-frame clones and lacks some. The sample has approximately 35,000 clones, roughly four fifths seen once; the top ten hold roughly 11%. Study-wide results and caveats: Antigen specificity remained undetermined for the expanded peripheral T cells.

Details on this clone: Its antigen is as yet unknown.

V was cut by 4 bases and J by 5 bases, with 17 bases left in between. Germline CDR1 and CDR2: MGHRA and YSYEKL. This CDR3 is built from 15 residues. This receptor was taken from an adult with an advanced solid tumor such as melanoma, head and neck, liver or kidney cancer. The sequencing here drew on CD4+ or CD8+ T cells sorted from blood, taken in a trial of the OX40 agonist ivuxolimab. This chain connects TRBV4-1 to TRBJ2-5; either TRBD1 or TRBD2 may fit D (5 bases each). The CDR3 loop is CASSPGPPGRETQYF. The CDR3 nucleotides are TGCGCCAGCAGCCCGGGACCTCCCGGACGGGAGACCCAGTACTTC.